Listed below are T cell receptor beta chains from one sample, sequenced in a study of siplizumab effects on memory and regulatory T cells. Sequencing used immunoSEQ multiplex PCR; TCRdb keeps in-frame clones, though not all of them. The sample yields 90,000 to 140,000 clones, roughly 91% seen once. Source material: CD4+ T cells sorted from blood. These TCRs come from a human donor in good health. CDR3s include the opening cysteine and the closing phenylalanine or tryptophan.

v_call cdr3_aa
TRBV9 CASSVHRVGEQFF
TRBV19 CASSISDWSSYEQYF
TRBV7-2 CASSILAGLLNTGELFF
TRBV9 CASSVALAGGRDTQYF
TRBV9 CASSARGTDTQYF
TRBV14 CASSPRLTGELFF
TRBV5-1 CASSLAAAGNGYTF
TRBV11-2 CASSLRQGAGSPLHF
TRBV30 CACHTGGGYTF
TRBV27 CASSPGGGYGYTF
TRBV4-1 CASSRTNLDRGQTGELFF
TRBV18 CASSPVESNQPQHF
TRBV29-1 CSVLLAGGGYGYTF
TRBV5-5 CASSWLAGGTYNEQFF
TRBV30 CAWSAGGPYGYTF
TRBV19 CASSMVLRTGGAYTEAFF
TRBV6-5 CASSYGQGRADTQYF
TRBV7-6 CASSLGANTIYF
TRBV7-2 CASSRTSGGPDTQYF
TRBV7-2 CASSLDRVNTEAFF
TRBV27 CASSPRRSRTGEETQYF
TRBV30 CACLSLGTSGEQYF
TRBV19 CASSIGTEYGYTF
TRBV5-1 CASSFGAGELFF
TRBV19 CASSIGAYTGDEQYF
TRBV30 CAWNPDRVGYEQYF
TRBV2 CASNGGGLGKNIQYF
TRBV21-1 CASSKGAEDRSTDTQYF
TRBV18 CASSPQGQGIGGTEAFF
TRBV19 CASSMQQGAQEKLFF
TRBV5-4 CASSLQGSGELFF
TRBV27 CASSSLLALAGPETQYF
TRBV5-8 CASSRGRLAGGNRETQYF
TRBV6-9 CARRDRGLAATYEQYF
TRBV29-1 CSVTTGQYGNTIYF
TRBV18 CASSPMLAGEYNEQFF
TRBV6-5 CASMISASTGELFF
TRBV5-1 CASSRGNTEAFF
TRBV6-1 CASSEWTSGTYEQYF
TRBV2 CAGDRGRKGYTF
TRBV5-1 CASSFSSADNEQFF
TRBV5-8 CASSLKDPLGRQPQHF
TRBV30 CAWNRDRLEQYF
TRBV7-8 CASSFDRGEGRSSYNSPLHF
TRBV7-2 CASSSKTGVTIYF
TRBV10-1 CASSEYGTAGNEQFF
TRBV5-4 CASRGTSGNNEQFF
TRBV25-1 CASSEWGDTQYF
TRBV30 CAWKGTGMNTEAFF
TRBV7-2 CASSSTGDYGYTF
TRBV6-6 CASSPTVLWGGYTF
TRBV7-2 CASSQFEGWYGYTF